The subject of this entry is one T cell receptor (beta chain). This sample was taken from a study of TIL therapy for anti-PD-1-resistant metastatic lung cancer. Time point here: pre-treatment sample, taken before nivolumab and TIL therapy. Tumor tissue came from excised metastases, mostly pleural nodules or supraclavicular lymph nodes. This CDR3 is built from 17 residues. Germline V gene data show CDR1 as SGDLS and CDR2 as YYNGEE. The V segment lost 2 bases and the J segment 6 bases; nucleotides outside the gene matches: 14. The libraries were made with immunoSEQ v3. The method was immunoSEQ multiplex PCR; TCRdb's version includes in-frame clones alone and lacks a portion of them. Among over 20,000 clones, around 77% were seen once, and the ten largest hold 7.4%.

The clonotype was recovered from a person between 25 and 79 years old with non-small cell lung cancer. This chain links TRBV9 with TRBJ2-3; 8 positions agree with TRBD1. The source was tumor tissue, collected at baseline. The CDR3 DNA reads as TGTGCCAGCAGCGTCCAAGCCGGGACAGGCCCCAGGGATACGCAGTATTTT. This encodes CASSVQAGTGPRDTQYF.